A single sample is the source of the 6 T cell receptor beta chains below, sequenced in a study of blood T cell repertoires in COVID-19. Repertoires were generated with immunoSEQ multiplex PCR, while TCRdb's copy carries only in-frame clones and drops some. The sample has roughly 410,000 clones, around 92% seen once. The sample taken for sequencing was peripheral blood. The receptors originated from a man aged 35-49 years with acute or convalescent COVID-19.

This chain connects TRBV7-9 to TRBJ1-6; D possibly corresponds to TRBD1 (5 bases). From germline, CDR1 is SEHNR and CDR2 FQNEAQ (reference sequence). V lost 5 bases to trimming and J lost 9 bases, with 11 bases between them. This CDR3 has 13 residues. DNA of the CDR3: TGTGCCAGCAGCCCCGCCGGGGGTTCACCCCTCCACTTT. Amino acids: CASSPAGGSPLHF.

The chain couples TRBV6-2 or TRBV6-3 to TRBJ2-3, with 9 nucleotides matching TRBD2. The CDR3 is made up of 15 amino acids. The ends lost 2 bases at V and 1 base at J; junction bases unmatched: 1. In germline, CDR1 is MNHEY, CDR2 SVGEGT. The CDR3: CASSYKRGGTDTQYF. In DNA form, the CDR3 reads TGTGCCAGCAGTTACAAGCGGGGGGGCACAGATACGCAGTATTTT.

The V call is TRBV27, the J call TRBJ2-1; 10 bases line up with TRBD2. The CDR3 length is 17 residues. Trimming cost V 5 bases and J 1 base; bases outside gene matches: 8. Per the germline V gene, CDR1 is MNHEY and CDR2 is SMNVEV (reference sequence). Written as DNA, the CDR3 is TGTGCCAGCAGTAGATGGAGCGGGGGGGCGTCCTACAATGAGCAGTTCTTC. It yields the protein CASSRWSGGASYNEQFF.

The chain combines TRBV11-2 with TRBJ1-1; D not certain. In germline, CDR1 is SGHAT, CDR2 FQNNGV. V lost 0 bases and J 0 bases, leaving 2 bases between the germline ends. The CDR3 spans 13 residues. The CDR3 loop reads CASSLDMNTEAFF. CDR3 coding DNA: TGTGCCAGCAGCTTAGACATGAACACTGAAGCTTTCTTT.

This rearrangement joins TRBV6-4 to TRBJ2-7, with 10 bases identical to TRBD1. CDR3 length: 13 amino acids. Per germline, CDR1 MRHNA and CDR2 SNTAGT. The V and J ends lost 6 bases and 8 bases, in that order; junction bases with no gene match: 7. The CDR3 region is CASSEDRGSKQYF. As DNA, the CDR3 is TGTGCCAGCAGCGAGGACAGGGGGAGTAAGCAGTACTTC.

The chain is built from TRBV3-1 (or the pseudogene TRBV3-2) and TRBJ2-5, with 11 bases that match TRBD2. The CDR3 totals 16 residues. Looked up from germline, CDR1 is LGHDT and CDR2 is YNNKEL (reference sequence). The V and J ends lost 4 bases and 5 bases, in that order; junction bases with no gene match: 9. This CDR3 reads CASSRNLAGGTETQYF. CDR3 nucleotides: TGTGCCAGCAGCCGAAACCTAGCGGGAGGAACGGAGACCCAGTACTTC.